A single T cell receptor beta chain is shown here with its context. This specimen comes from a study of T-cell reconstitution after alpha-beta-depleted transplantation in children. Trimming shortened V by 2 bases and J by 5 bases, and 15 bases separated the two germline ends. CDR1 and CDR2 from the germline V gene are SGHKS and YYEKEE (reference sequence). The CDR3 is made up of 15 amino acids. Preparation of the TCRbeta library involved a method that used unique molecular identifiers. TCRdb reanalysed the PCR reads using MiXCR and keeps one entry per CDR3 protein. The sample lists a few hundred thousand distinct CDR3 sequences; about an eighth were seen once.

V is TRBV5-5 and J is TRBJ2-3; D may be TRBD2 (6 bases). The source was PBMCs from the stem cell graft donor, collected from the stem cell graft. The source is a human donor who donated a stem cell graft to a child with combined immunodeficiency. The CDR3 is CASSFFAGFVDTQYF. CDR3 DNA sequence: TGTGCCAGCAGCTTCTTCGCGGGATTTGTAGATACGCAGTATTTT.